A single T cell receptor beta chain is shown here with its context. These data are taken from a study of shared clonotypes between healthy human individuals. Sequencing used immunoSEQ multiplex PCR; TCRdb keeps in-frame clones, though not all of them. The table lists about 2.3 million clones, around 93% of them singletons, with 0.37% in the top ten. The clonotype originates from a man aged 18 to 35 in good health. Some clones in this sample may be carry-over from other donors' samples. The specimen sequenced was naive CD4+ T cells from PBMCs. Subset reported: CD45RA+ positively selected.

CDR3 nucleotides: TGTGCCAGCAGCTCCCCAAACTCTAGGGGTACGCAGTATTTT. Translated, it gives CASSSPNSRGTQYF. The chain joins TRBV7-3 to TRBJ2-3; tentative D call: TRBD1 (5 bases). CDR3 length: 14 residues. CDR1 SGHTA and CDR2 FQGTGA come from the germline V gene. Trimming took 4 bases from V and 8 from J, leaving 16 bases between them.